A single sample gave rise to the 19 T cell receptor beta chains below, sequenced in a study of neurological immune-mediated disorders. TCRdb used MiXCR to reprocess the 5' RACE reads, holding one entry per CDR3 protein. The sample consists of some 79,000 distinct CDR3 sequences, roughly 15% of them appearing once. The sample was PBMCs. These receptors all stem from a woman aged 45-60 years in good health.

As for this clonotype: The limits of the CDR3 on the DNA are not certain, so only TCRdb's listed CDR3 is given. The V call is TRBV5-1, the J call TRBJ2-2; the table gives TRBD2 as D, unverified against the DNA. Counting both end residues, the CDR3 totals 23 amino acids. The germline gives CDR1 SGHRS, CDR2 YFSETQ. CDR3 residues: CASSSSAGAYEQYFGPGTGELFF.

This sequence joins TRBV7-3 and TRBJ2-1; TRBD2 aligns across 10 bases. This CDR3 is built from 14 residues. The junction had 6 bases not matched to a gene; V was cut back by 5 bases and J by 8 bases. Germline lookup yields CDR1 SGHTA and CDR2 FQGTGA. CDR3 loop: CASSPSGSGDEQFF. The CDR3 DNA is TGTGCCAGCAGCCCTAGCGGGAGTGGGGATGAGCAGTTCTTC.

This clonotype was seen at least ten times. The chain couples TRBV7-2 to TRBJ2-3, with D possibly being TRBD2 (7 bases). Germline V gene sequence: CDR1 SGHTA, CDR2 FQGNSA. V lost 2 bases to trimming and J lost 6 bases, with 21 bases between them. The CDR3 is 17 amino acids. The CDR3 region is CASSLFRAGEGGDTQYF. CDR3 DNA: TGTGCCAGCAGCTTATTCAGGGCGGGGGAGGGGGGGGATACGCAGTATTTT.

In its sample, this clonotype was seen many times. This chain links TRBV5-1 with TRBJ2-3, with D maybe TRBD1 (6 bases). The CDR3 has 15 residues. The germline V gene has CDR1 SGHRS and CDR2 YFSETQ. Trimming removed 0 bases from V and 3 bases from J, with 11 bases in between. CDR3 DNA: TGCGCCAGCAGCTTGGAGGCAGGGGCGACAGATACGCAGTATTTT. It encodes CASSLEAGATDTQYF. The full variable domain, completed using reference TRBV5-1 and TRBJ2-3, is KAGVTQTPRYLIKTRGQQVTLSCSPISGHRSVSWYQQTPGQGLQFLFEYFSETQRNKGNFPGRFSGRQFSNSRSEMNVSTLELGDSALYLCASSLEAGATDTQYFGPGTRLTVL.

This clonotype was seen repeatedly, ten times or more. The J gene is TRBJ1-6, the V gene TRBV4-2; D remains ambiguous. The germline CDR1 and CDR2 sequences are LGHNA and YNFKEQ. The CDR3 extends over 14 amino acids. With 0 bases removed from V and 10 bases from J, the gap between germline ends came to 10 bases. CDR3 protein: CASSQDTSPSPLHF. CDR3 in DNA: TGTGCCAGCAGCCAAGATACTTCCCCATCACCCCTCCACTTT.

This clonotype was found many times. The V call is TRBV5-1, the J call TRBJ1-1; D is possibly TRBD1 (6 bases). Germline V lookup: CDR1 SGHRS, CDR2 YFSETQ. CDR3 length: 15 residues. Trimming cost V 0 bases and J 0 bases, with 9 bases left between them. This chain's CDR3 is CASSLEGGMNTEAFF. CDR3 sequence (DNA): TGCGCCAGCAGCTTGGAGGGGGGGATGAACACTGAAGCTTTCTTT.

This clonotype was seen ten or more times. The CDR3 bases are TGCAGTGCTACTAGCGGGAGGTCGGTAAATGAGCAGTTCTTC. It specifies CSATSGRSVNEQFF. This sequence joins TRBV20-1 and TRBJ2-1; 11 nucleotides agree with TRBD2. The CDR3 sequence is 14 residues long. Germline CDR1 DFQATT, CDR2 SNEGSKA (reference sequence). J gave up 7 bases and V 4 bases, and 6 bases lay outside the gene matches.

This chain links TRBV2 with TRBJ1-5; weak D call: TRBD1 (5 bases). The V and J ends lost 10 bases and 3 bases respectively, with 13 bases between them. The germline V gene has CDR1 SNHLY and CDR2 FYNNEI. The CDR3 consists of 13 residues. The CDR3 loop reads CAISGDPNQPQHF. The DNA for the CDR3 is TGTGCCATCTCGGGGGACCCCAATCAGCCCCAGCATTTT.

V is TRBV18 and J is TRBJ2-1; TRBD2 matches at 9 bases. Trimming at V came to 3 bases and at J to 8 bases, leaving 2 bases not matched to a gene. The CDR3 is made up of 13 amino acids. In germline, CDR1 is KGHSH, CDR2 LQKENI. As DNA, the CDR3 is TGTGCCAGCTCACCGGGACTAGCTGATGAGCAGTTCTTC. Amino acids: CASSPGLADEQFF.

This clonotype has at least ten counts. This chain links TRBV28 with TRBJ2-4; tentatively, D is TRBD2 (7 bases). V lost 3 bases to trimming and J lost 0 bases, with 27 bases between them. Germline values: CDR1 MDHEN, CDR2 SYDVKM. This CDR3 region has 21 residues. CDR3 bases: TGTGCCAGCAGTTTTGGGATGTGGGGGGGCGAAAGGAACGTAGCCAAAAACATTCAGTACTTC. Protein sequence: CASSFGMWGGERNVAKNIQYF.

At least ten counts were recorded for this clonotype. Sequence at one end of the junction differs from germline and may be a read error. The CDR3 sequence is CASSLWGLAVSF. DNA of the CDR3: TGTGCCAGCAGCTTATGGGGGCTAGCGGTGTCCTTC. This chain connects TRBV11-2 to TRBJ2-4, with a weak D call TRBD2 (7 bases). The germline gives CDR1 SGHAT, CDR2 FQNNGV. The CDR3 is 12 amino acids.

This clonotype was observed at least ten times. The V call is TRBV29-1, the J call TRBJ2-5, with TRBD1 matching over 9 bases. CDR1 is SQVTM and CDR2 is ANQGSEA in the germline V gene. V shed 7 bases, J shed 5 bases, and the junction held 11 bases outside the gene matches. This CDR3 comprises 14 residues. The CDR3 spells CSAGPTGGEETQYF. CDR3 in DNA: TGCAGCGCTGGCCCAACAGGGGGCGAGGAGACCCAGTACTTC.

This clonotype was counted many times. The V call is TRBV5-1, the J call TRBJ2-3; D is uncertain. Germline values: CDR1 SGHRS, CDR2 YFSETQ. There are 14 residues in the CDR3. Trimming cost V 4 bases and J 4 bases, with 13 bases left between them. CDR3 sequence (DNA): TGCGCCAGCAGCCTAAGCCCCGGCGCAGATACGCAGTATTTT. Its protein is CASSLSPGADTQYF.

This clonotype was counted many times. This sequence joins TRBV7-9 and TRBJ1-4; D gene unclear. Germline V gene lookup returns CDR1 SEHNR and CDR2 FQNEAQ (reference sequence). This CDR3 contains 13 residues. Trimming removed 5 bases at V and 8 bases at J, with 12 bases between. As DNA, the CDR3 is TGTGCCAGCAGCCCTGAAGGCTCAGAAAAACTGTTTTTT. The encoded protein is CASSPEGSEKLFF.

The rearrangement joins TRBV7-9 to TRBJ2-3, with 9 bases identical to TRBD2. Trimming cost V 0 bases and J 4 bases; bases outside gene matches: 5. The CDR3 has 16 residues. From germline, CDR1 is SEHNR and CDR2 FQNEAQ (reference sequence). Here the CDR3 reads CASSLAPAGGPDTQYF. CDR3 coding DNA: TGTGCCAGCAGCTTAGCGCCAGCGGGAGGACCAGATACGCAGTATTTT.

On this clonotype: It may be a read error: a sequence one base away is much more abundant. This chain links TRBV6-1 with TRBJ2-1; 7 positions match TRBD1. V shed 8 bases, J shed 8 bases, and the junction held 18 bases outside the gene matches. The length of the CDR3 is 16 residues. Germline V gene lookup returns CDR1 MNHNS and CDR2 SASEGT. CDR3 bases: TGTGCCAGCCGGTGGGGAACAGGGGTCGGAGGTGATGAGCAGTTCTTC. It is translated as CASRWGTGVGGDEQFF.

In its sample, this clonotype was seen many times. The J gene is TRBJ2-3, the V gene TRBV5-5, with 11 bases lining up with TRBD2. Germline V gene sequence: CDR1 SGHKS, CDR2 YYEKEE (reference sequence). With 3 bases clipped from V and 6 bases from J, the junction kept 3 bases outside the gene matches. This CDR3 region has 14 residues. The CDR3 region has the DNA TGTGCCAGCAGCTCTCGGACTAGCGGGGATACGCAGTATTTT. Its translation: CASSSRTSGDTQYF.

This clonotype was counted at least ten times. This chain links TRBV24-1 with TRBJ2-3; weak D call: TRBD1 (6 bases). V shed 4 bases and J shed 3 bases, with 13 bases lying between them. Looked up from germline, CDR1 is KGHDR and CDR2 is SFDVKD. The CDR3 runs to 15 residues. In nucleotides, the CDR3 is TGTGCCACCAGTGACACAACAGGGAATACAGATACGCAGTATTTT. As protein: CATSDTTGNTDTQYF.

A note on this clonotype: This may arise from a read error, as a much more abundant clone is one base away. V and J are TRBV6-6 and TRBJ2-1; tentative D call: TRBD1 (5 bases). CDR3 size: 12 residues. Germline CDR1 MNHNY, CDR2 SVGAGI (reference sequence). Trimming shortened V by 5 bases and J by 12 bases, and 14 bases separated the two germline ends. CDR3 DNA sequence: TGTGCCAGCAGTCGCGACAGAGATGGGCAGTTCTTC. Protein: CASSRDRDGQFF.